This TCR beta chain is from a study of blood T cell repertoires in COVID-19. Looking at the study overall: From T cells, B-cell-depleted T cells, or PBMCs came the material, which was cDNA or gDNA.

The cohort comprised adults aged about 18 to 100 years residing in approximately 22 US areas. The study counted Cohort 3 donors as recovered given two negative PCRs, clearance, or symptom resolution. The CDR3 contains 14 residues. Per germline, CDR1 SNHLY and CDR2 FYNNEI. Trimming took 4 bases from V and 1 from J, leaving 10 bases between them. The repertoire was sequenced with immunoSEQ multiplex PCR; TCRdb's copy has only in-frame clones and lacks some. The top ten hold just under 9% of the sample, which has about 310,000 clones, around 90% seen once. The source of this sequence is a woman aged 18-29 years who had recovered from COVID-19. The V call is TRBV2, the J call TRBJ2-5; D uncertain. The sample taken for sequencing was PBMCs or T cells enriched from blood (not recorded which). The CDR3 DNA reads TGTGCCAGCAGTGCCACACATGTCCAAGAGACCCAGTACTTC. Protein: CASSATHVQETQYF. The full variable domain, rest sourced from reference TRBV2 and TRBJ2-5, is EPEVTQTPSHQVTQMGQEVILRCVPISNHLYFYWYRQILGQKVEFLVSFYNNEISEKSEIFDDQFSVERPDGSNFTLKIRSTKLEDSAMYFCASSATHVQETQYFGPGTRLLVL.